This TCR beta chain came from a study of T cell responses to AZD1222 COVID-19 vaccine (dated by TCRdb to the early 2020s). In terms of the full investigation: A total of 233 trial participants underwent TCR sequencing, of whom roughly 210 received two doses of AZD1222 and roughly 25 received two doses of the MenACWY control vaccine. Trial participants were enrolled into age subgroups of 18-55, 56-69 and 70-plus years, which contained approximately 150, 28 and 58 TCR-sequenced participants, respectively. The study at large found these results: The 56-69-year group was small, and its depth increase did not reach significance, likely because of low power. Conclusions about previously exposed vaccinees are limited, since just 6 or 7 AZD1222 recipients were seropositive for SARS-CoV-2 at baseline. Reportedly, almost half of the unique spike-specific TCRs recognized epitopes lying outside the regions that are mutated in the B.1.351 and B.1.1.7 variants. Because no day 14 peak-response samples were available, the repertoires could be characterized only after the peak T cell response. A significant rise in spike-specific TCR breadth and depth was observed after two AZD1222 doses relative to day 0 and relative to MenACWY recipients. The vaccine-associated CD4 TCRs covered the entire spike protein, and the dominant responses fell in regions 160-218 and 743-854. Participants were mostly white British, with more females than males. The authors suggested clonal diversity may have been underestimated.

The CDR3 regions of human TCRbeta chains were analyzed by immunosequencing. The published analysis was carried out like this. Repertoire TCRs were matched against a reference library of SARS-CoV-2-specific TCRs generated with the MIRA antigen-specificity platform. Breadth meant the fraction of unique TCRs that were SARS-CoV-2-associated, whereas depth meant the fraction of total T cells that were SARS-CoV-2-associated. Using the MIRA data, each spike-specific TCR was mapped to the spike region that the TCR reacts to and placed in a CD4 or CD8 class. Log10-transformed breadth and depth values were compared by one-way ANOVA with Sidak's multiple comparisons tests. TCRdb took over this immuneACCESS table, retaining in-frame rearrangements with V and J assigned. Such tables are incomplete; in checked studies, under half of the missing clones stem from an unresolved V gene, and the remainder is unexplained. V and J calls and clone size are those listed in that table; D and trimming were worked out from the DNA. Recorded for this sample are about 110,000 clones; approximately 94% of them occurred a single time. The ten largest make up roughly 3.1% of the sample.

As for this clone: Its antigen has not been determined. One base away there is no much larger clone; base qualities are not given.

Interpreted using the paper, the time point label stands for: about 28 days (+/-7) after the second vaccine dose. AZD1222 recipients with second doses at about 4 weeks or about 12 weeks were pooled, because spike-specific TCR depth and breadth did not differ between schedules. Samples from vaccinated people were obtained from the UK trials COV001 and COV002, which included a single-blind randomized controlled phase 2/3 trial of AZD1222 (ChAdOx1 nCoV-19) in healthy adults. For TCRbeta chain sequencing, PBMC samples from trial participants were taken at day 0 and at day 28 after the second dose. From its cysteine to its phenylalanine, the CDR3 spans 16 amino acids. Only the CDR3 DNA stays, 48 bases, in frame from base 1. The germline V gene yields SGHVT for CDR1 and SQSDAQ for CDR2. V and J are trimmed by 5 bases and 7 bases, and the gene matches miss 14 bases of the junction.

The receptor was derived from an adult who received the AZD1222 COVID-19 vaccine. The rearrangement joined TRBV7-4 to TRBJ2-4; 7 middle bases align to TRBD1. The sample in question was peripheral blood, obtained 28 days after the second AZD1222 dose. The DNA sequence follows: TGTGCCAGCAGCCAGGACAGGATTATTAAGGGGAACATTCAGTACTTC. Its coded protein is CASSQDRIIKGNIQYF.